This TCR beta chain was recovered during a study of T cell repertoires in cytomegalovirus infection. Study background: CMV infection and matching HLA type were both indicated by public TCR beta signatures. Notes on the study in general: Of the TCR beta families, the public ones yielded a cumulative frequency that identified carriers of CMV plus the relevant HLA. Ex vivo, HLA-C-restricted CMV-specific TCR beta clonotypes prevailed over the rest of the response.

MiXCR, run by TCRdb on the reads, gives a single entry per CDR3 protein. The repertoire includes hundreds of thousands of distinct CDR3 sequences, 15% to 20% of them detected once, and about 12% sits in the top ten. The germline CDR1 and CDR2 sequences are MNHEY and SVGAGI. V was pared by 6 bases and J by 5 bases, with 8 bases between. The CDR3 has 13 residues. About this clonotype: The antigen is unknown.

The TCR was taken from a human donor in good health (CMV status not recorded). Some clones in this sample may be carry-over from other donors' samples. The source material was PBMCs. The chain combines TRBV6-5 with TRBJ1-6; weak D call: TRBD1 (5 bases). Written as DNA, the CDR3 is TGTGCCAGCAGGGTGACAGATAATTCACCCCTCCACTTT. This sequence encodes CASRVTDNSPLHF.